Presented here are 30 T cell receptor beta chains from one specimen sequenced in a study of cytomegalovirus exposure and HLA in healthy donors. The PCR contained 60 Vbeta and 13 Jbeta primers. TCRdb keeps only in-frame clones here, not all; method: immunoSEQ multiplex PCR. The sample shows more than 110,000 clones, more than 75% of them seen only once. Sequencing used PBMCs. The receptors were gathered from a man aged 45 to 65 in good health and CMV-seronegative.

The gene calls are TRBV7-2 and TRBJ1-1; perhaps TRBD1 as D (5 bases). Germline assignment: CDR1 SGHTA and CDR2 FQGNSA. This CDR3 is built from 16 residues. Between the trimmed V and J ends, which lost 5 bases and 0 bases, there was a span of 16 bases. The CDR3 coding sequence is TGTGCCAGCAGCCCCCAGCAGGGATCTTTGAACACTGAAGCTTTCTTT. This sequence encodes CASSPQQGSLNTEAFF.

This clone was picked up one time. The chain recombines TRBV9 with TRBJ2-3, with D possibly TRBD2 on 6 matching bases. Between the trimmed V and J ends, which lost 3 bases and 4 bases, there was a span of 18 bases. The CDR3 sequence is 16 residues long. Germline V gene lookup returns CDR1 SGDLS and CDR2 YYNGEE. CDR3 sequence reads: CASSGVGGSPADTQYF. As DNA, the CDR3 is TGTGCCAGCAGCGGGGTGGGGGGTTCTCCCGCAGATACGCAGTATTTT.

The chain is built from TRBV11-2 and TRBJ1-1; TRBD1 matches 9 bases. The CDR3 is 16 amino acids. CDR1 SGHAT and CDR2 FQNNGV come from the germline V gene. The V segment lost 6 bases and the J segment 1 base; nucleotides outside the gene matches: 9. CDR3: CASSKYRGLKNTEAFF. CDR3 coding DNA: TGTGCCAGCAGTAAATACAGGGGGCTAAAGAACACTGAAGCTTTCTTT.

The chain couples TRBV18 to TRBJ1-4, with D perhaps matching TRBD1 (6 bases). Germline assignment: CDR1 KGHSH and CDR2 LQKENI. The CDR3 length is 15 residues. V lost 3 bases, J lost 5 bases, and 13 bases lay in between. DNA for the CDR3: TGTGCCAGCTCACCTCGACAGGACGCGAATGAAAAACTGTTTTTT. Translated, it gives CASSPRQDANEKLFF.

J is TRBJ1-2 and V is TRBV5-4; 8 bases agree with TRBD1. CDR1 and CDR2 from the germline V gene are SGHNT and YYREEE (reference sequence). Unmatched junction bases numbered 6, after V lost 4 bases and J lost 4 bases. The CDR3 runs 14 residues. The CDR3 loop is CASSPSGQGYGYTF. The CDR3 DNA is TGTGCCAGCAGCCCCTCCGGACAGGGCTATGGCTACACCTTC.

The chain recombines TRBV7-9 with TRBJ2-1; 8 positions agree with TRBD1. The CDR3 sequence is 14 residues long. From germline, CDR1 is SEHNR and CDR2 FQNEAQ (reference sequence). V was pared by 6 bases and J by 6 bases, with 7 bases of the junction left unmatched. The CDR3 loop is CASRSTGAGNEQFF. The CDR3 DNA sequence: TGTGCCAGCAGGTCGACAGGGGCCGGCAATGAGCAGTTCTTC.

This clone was recorded once. The genes are TRBV27 and TRBJ2-1; 12 bases align to TRBD2. Per germline, CDR1 MNHEY and CDR2 SMNVEV (reference sequence). The length of the CDR3 is 16 residues. With 5 bases clipped from V and 5 bases from J, the junction kept 7 bases outside the gene matches. CDR3 amino acids: CASSLRLAGADNEQFF. The CDR3, as DNA: TGTGCCAGCAGTCTCCGACTAGCGGGAGCCGACAATGAGCAGTTCTTC.

The rearrangement uses TRBV18 and TRBJ2-2, with 14 bases that match TRBD2. CDR1 is KGHSH, CDR2 LQKENI, per germline. The CDR3 totals 19 residues. V lost 2 bases and J lost 0; bases outside the gene matches: 5. The CDR3 reads CASSPKGLAGASNTGELFF. The CDR3 DNA reads as TGTGCCAGCTCACCAAAGGGACTAGCGGGAGCTTCGAACACCGGGGAGCTGTTTTTT.

This clone came up once. The chain uses TRBV6-5 and TRBJ2-3, with D hard to call. This CDR3 region has 11 residues. Germline V gives CDR1 MNHEY, CDR2 SVGAGI. V was cut by 6 bases and J by 6 bases, with 7 bases left in between. The CDR3 region is CASRSRDTQYF. The CDR3 coding sequence is TGTGCCAGCAGGTCCCGGGATACGCAGTATTTT.

The gene calls are TRBV25-1 and TRBJ2-7, with 7 bases aligning to TRBD1. CDR3 length: 14 amino acids. With V trimmed by 5 bases and J by 1 base, 5 bases remained unmatched. The germline CDR1 and CDR2 sequences are MGHDK and SYGVNS. The CDR3 protein is CASSRAGGSYEQYF. As DNA, the CDR3 is TGTGCCAGCAGTAGGGCAGGGGGTTCCTACGAGCAGTACTTC.

This clone was observed once. This sequence joins TRBV19 and TRBJ2-6, with 7 nucleotides matching TRBD2. Trimming cost V 6 bases and J 1 base; bases outside gene matches: 9. The CDR3 spans 17 residues. Germline assignment: CDR1 LNHDA and CDR2 SQIVND (reference sequence). The CDR3 coding sequence is TGTGCCAGTAGCATCCACGGGGGGAATTCTGGGGCCAACGTCCTGACTTTC. This translates into CASSIHGGNSGANVLTF.

In DNA form, the CDR3 reads TGTGCCAGCAGCCCCCGTGGGACAGGGCTCAATGAGCAGTTCTTC. This codes for CASSPRGTGLNEQFF. The V and J genes are TRBV6-5 and TRBJ2-1; 9 nucleotides align to TRBD1. The CDR3 has 15 amino acids. Germline V gene sequence: CDR1 MNHEY, CDR2 SVGAGI. With 6 bases clipped from V and 6 bases from J, the junction kept 9 bases outside the gene matches.

The chain employs TRBV4-1 and TRBJ2-7; D is uncertain. With 1 base removed from V and 3 bases from J, the gap between germline ends came to 7 bases. The CDR3 has 13 residues. Germline V gene sequence: CDR1 MGHRA, CDR2 YSYEKL. The CDR3 DNA sequence: TGCGCCAGCAGCCAAGCAACTGACTACGAGCAGTACTTC. This encodes CASSQATDYEQYF.

The table lists this clone with a few counts. V usage is TRBV11-3 and J usage is TRBJ2-5; D is unclear. The CDR3 has 13 residues. V shed 3 bases and J shed 4 bases, with 9 bases lying between them. Germline values: CDR1 SGHNT, CDR2 YENEEA. CDR3 nucleotide sequence: TGTGCCAGCAGCTTGGTCCTCGGAGAGACCCAGTACTTC. It is translated as CASSLVLGETQYF.

The gene calls are TRBV7-8 and TRBJ2-1; D remains unclear. V was cut by 0 bases and J by 15 bases, with 12 bases left in between. The CDR3 has 12 residues. In germline, CDR1 is SGHVS, CDR2 FQNEAQ. The CDR3 region is CASSLAPQPGFF. CDR3 in DNA: TGTGCCAGCAGCTTAGCGCCCCAACCGGGGTTCTTC. Variable domain in full (rest from reference TRBV7-8 and TRBJ2-1): GAGVSQSPRYKVAKRGQDVALRCDPISGHVSLFWYQQALGQGPEFLTYFQNEAQLDKSGLPSDRFFAERPEGSVSTLKIQRTQQEDSAVYLCASSLAPQPGFFGPGTRLTVL.

The V gene is TRBV30, the J gene TRBJ2-6; D might be TRBD1 (6 bases). Germline CDR1 reads GTSNPN; CDR2 reads SVGIG (reference sequence). This CDR3 spans 15 amino acids. V was pared by 7 bases and J by 2 bases, with 15 bases between. CDR3 in amino acids: CASDRNTAGANVLTF. In DNA, the CDR3 is TGTGCCTCCGACAGGAATACCGCTGGGGCCAACGTCCTGACTTTC.

This rearrangement joins TRBV19 to TRBJ1-2; TRBD1 agrees at 9 bases. The germline V gene encodes CDR1 LNHDA and CDR2 SQIVND (reference sequence). The V gene end was trimmed by 5 bases and the J gene end by 7 bases; junction bases not matched to a gene: 14. CDR3 length equals 16 residues. The CDR3 DNA sequence: TGTGCCAGTAGTCCATACCCCCCCGGACAGGGGTTTGGCTACACCTTC. This codes for CASSPYPPGQGFGYTF.

The J gene is TRBJ2-2, the V gene TRBV30; D is possibly TRBD2 (6 bases). The CDR3 runs to 11 residues. CDR1 GTSNPN and CDR2 SVGIG come from the germline V gene (reference sequence). Trimming shortened V by 5 bases and J by 7 bases, and 8 bases separated the two germline ends. CDR3 DNA: TGTGCCTGGGGGACTGGCGGGGAGCTGTTTTTT. Residues: CAWGTGGELFF.

In its sample, this clone was seen once. This sequence joins TRBV7-6 and TRBJ1-3; 10 positions match TRBD1. Germline V gene lookup returns CDR1 SGHVS and CDR2 FNYEAQ. V lost 4 bases, J lost 2 bases, and 14 bases stayed unmatched. The CDR3 runs 19 residues. This chain's CDR3 is CASSWTMITGTGAGNTIYF. The CDR3 DNA reads TGTGCCAGCAGCTGGACGATGATAACCGGGACAGGGGCTGGAAACACCATATATTTT.

This chain joins TRBV14 and TRBJ1-1; D possibly corresponds to TRBD1 (5 bases). Germline CDR1 is SGHDN and CDR2 is FVKESK. The CDR3 covers 14 residues. V shed 2 bases and J shed 6 bases, with 13 bases lying between them. CDR3 amino acids: CASSQYWQGSEAFF. The CDR3 DNA sequence: TGTGCCAGCAGCCAATATTGGCAGGGATCTGAAGCTTTCTTT.

V is TRBV5-6 and J is TRBJ2-5; TRBD2 agrees at 9 bases. The V and J ends lost 3 bases and 2 bases, in that order; junction bases with no gene match: 11. The CDR3 runs 17 residues. Germline V CDR1 and CDR2: SGHDT, YYEEEE. The CDR3 here is CASSWTSRGGVQETQYF. The CDR3 DNA is TGTGCCAGCAGCTGGACCTCTCGCGGGGGGGTACAAGAGACCCAGTACTTC.

The V and J genes are TRBV2 and TRBJ2-7; possible D gene TRBD2, 5 bases. The CDR3 spans 11 residues. Germline assignment: CDR1 SNHLY and CDR2 FYNNEI. V shed 6 bases and J shed 7 bases, with 10 bases lying between them. Here the CDR3 reads CASSKIAEQYF. In nucleotides, the CDR3 is TGTGCCAGCAGCAAAATAGCGGAGCAGTACTTC.

The J gene is TRBJ1-5, the V gene TRBV28; weak D call: TRBD1 (5 bases). The V gene's germline CDR1 is MDHEN and CDR2 SYDVKM. V was clipped by 2 bases and J by 7 bases, with 12 bases between them. The CDR3 spans 14 residues. CDR3 coding DNA: TGTGCCAGCAGTTTAGGGCTAAAGGGGCAGCCCCAGCATTTT. Protein sequence: CASSLGLKGQPQHF.

The rearrangement uses TRBV5-1 and TRBJ2-2; tentative D call: TRBD2 (5 bases). The V gene's germline CDR1 is SGHRS and CDR2 YFSETQ. The length of the CDR3 is 15 residues. V was cut by 4 bases and J by 4 bases, with 14 bases left in between. The CDR3, as DNA: TGCGCCAGCAGCACCCAAGGACTTTCCACCGGGGAGCTGTTTTTT. This gives the protein CASSTQGLSTGELFF.

The chain combines TRBV28 with TRBJ2-5; TRBD1 is a possible D gene (5 bases). V lost 0 bases, J lost 4 bases, and 12 bases lay in between. Germline lookup yields CDR1 MDHEN and CDR2 SYDVKM. The CDR3 loop spans 15 amino acids. CDR3 sequence: CASSLWTVRGETQYF. The CDR3 bases are TGTGCCAGCAGTTTATGGACGGTAAGGGGAGAGACCCAGTACTTC.

V is TRBV2 and J is TRBJ1-2; 8 bases match TRBD1. This CDR3 contains 14 residues. J lost 7 bases, V lost 7 bases, and 11 bases had no gene match. The V gene's germline CDR1 is SNHLY and CDR2 FYNNEI. DNA for the CDR3: TGTGCCAGCACTTTAGGACAGGGTTGGAGTGGCTACACCTTC. It encodes CASTLGQGWSGYTF.

V gene TRBV18 combines with J gene TRBJ2-3; D is unresolved. CDR1 and CDR2 from the germline V gene are KGHSH and LQKENI. The CDR3 runs to 12 residues. Trimming took 3 bases from V and 8 from J, leaving 9 bases between them. As DNA, the CDR3 is TGTGCCAGCTCACCCGCGAGTGCTACGCAGTATTTT. It encodes CASSPASATQYF.

This chain uses TRBV7-8 with TRBJ2-7; 7 nucleotides align to TRBD1. CDR3 size: 17 residues. V shed 0 bases, J shed 4 bases, and the junction held 12 bases outside the gene matches. Germline CDR1 is SGHVS and CDR2 is FQNEAQ. CDR3 in amino acids: CASSLARSRGNRYEQYF. The CDR3, as DNA: TGTGCCAGCAGCTTAGCGAGAAGCAGGGGGAACAGGTACGAGCAGTACTTC.

The chain has TRBV19 and TRBJ1-6, with TRBD1 matching 9 bases. CDR1 and CDR2 from the germline V gene are LNHDA and SQIVND (reference sequence). CDR3 length equals 17 residues. With V trimmed by 1 base and J by 3 bases, 4 bases remained unmatched. The CDR3 reads CASSIVTGQGYNSPLHF. In DNA form, the CDR3 reads TGTGCCAGTAGTATAGTGACGGGACAGGGCTATAATTCACCCCTCCACTTT.

Only a few counts were recorded for this clone. This chain connects TRBV9 to TRBJ2-2, with 14 bases fitting TRBD2. The junction had 5 bases not matched to a gene; V was cut back by 3 bases and J by 7 bases. The length of the CDR3 is 16 residues. From germline, CDR1 is SGDLS and CDR2 YYNGEE. The CDR3 coding sequence is TGTGCCAGCAGCGCTCGACTAGCGGGAGGGGGCGGGGAGCTGTTTTTT. It codes for CASSARLAGGGGELFF.